This TCR beta chain appears in the sequencing data of a study of blood T cell repertoires in COVID-19. Authors' processing steps: Reference gene primer amplification gave nucleated cell count estimates. TCRdb's table, derived via immunoSEQ multiplex PCR, lists solely in-frame clones and lacks some. That table is the source of V, J and clone size, and D and trimming were worked out from the DNA. The sample lists approximately 170,000 clones, around four fifths occurring once. The sample consisted of PBMCs or T cells enriched from blood (not recorded which). The source is a woman aged 45-59 years who had recovered from COVID-19.

The CDR3 is CARRTGRFYGYTF. CDR3 in DNA: TGTGCCAGAAGGACAGGCCGTTTCTATGGCTACACCTTC. The rearrangement joins TRBV19 to TRBJ1-2; TRBD1 agrees at 7 bases. Germline CDR1 LNHDA, CDR2 SQIVND (reference sequence). The junction had 8 bases not matched to a gene; V was cut back by 9 bases and J by 4 bases. The CDR3 runs to 13 residues.